Shown below are 6 T cell receptor beta chains from a single sample sequenced in a study of T-cell memory formation after mild COVID-19 (dated by TCRdb to 2020 to 2023). Library prep was done by 5' RACE. Sequencing used an Illumina NovaSeq 6000. The public sequencing data were trimmed at Q25 with fastp and processed into clonotypes with MiXCR by TCRdb, which kept only in-frame beta chains. Identical CDR3 proteins give one entry, which carries the most common genes and DNA. Across this sample there are fewer than 450,000 distinct CDR3 sequences, with 20% to 25% seen only once. Around 8.1% of the sample comes from the top ten. Sequenced: PBMCs or a T cell subset sorted from them (not recorded which). The receptor set was obtained from an adult woman who had mild COVID-19 (a few samples of this study predate the infection). The sample titles of this study are shuffled in the database, so cell type and time point are left out; the donor was told from shared clones.

This clonotype was found a few times. The genes are TRBV15 and TRBJ2-1; TRBD2 aligns across 9 bases. V was pared by 3 bases and J by 7 bases, with 4 bases of the junction left unmatched. CDR1 is LNHNV, CDR2 YYDKDF, per germline (reference sequence). This CDR3 region has 14 residues. CDR3 coding DNA: TGTGCCACCAGCAGTCGCGGGGGGGGGAATGAGCAGTTCTTC. Residues: CATSSRGGGNEQFF.

V gene TRBV20-1 combines with J gene TRBJ1-2; no firm D call. This CDR3 has 16 amino acids. The V end was cut by 0 bases, the J end by 5 bases, with 19 bases between. Germline CDR1 is DFQATT and CDR2 is SNEGSKA (reference sequence). CDR3 amino acids: CSARDVGQAAGYGYTF. The CDR3 coding sequence is TGCAGTGCTAGAGATGTCGGGCAGGCGGCGGGATATGGCTACACCTTC.

This clonotype was observed a few times. This sequence joins TRBV6-4 and TRBJ2-3; 8 bases line up with TRBD2. Germline V gene lookup returns CDR1 MRHNA and CDR2 SNTAGT. The V gene end was trimmed by 6 bases and the J gene end by 4 bases; junction bases not matched to a gene: 12. CDR3 size: 16 residues. This CDR3 is CASSPAGGAAADTQYF. The CDR3 DNA reads TGTGCCAGCAGCCCAGCCGGGGGGGCAGCAGCAGATACGCAGTATTTT.

In its sample, this clonotype was seen a few times. V gene TRBV7-2 combines with J gene TRBJ2-7, with 12 bases identical to TRBD2. The germline gives CDR1 SGHTA, CDR2 FQGNSA. With 5 bases clipped from V and 5 bases from J, the junction kept 10 bases outside the gene matches. The CDR3 length is 16 residues. The CDR3 here is CASSPDPGLAGHEQYF. The CDR3 coding sequence is TGTGCCAGCAGCCCCGACCCGGGACTAGCGGGCCACGAGCAGTACTTC.

This clonotype turned up a few times. CDR3: CASSLDQGSGETQYF. Here the CDR3 DNA reads TGTGCCAGCAGCTTGGATCAGGGGAGTGGAGAGACCCAGTACTTC. The chain couples TRBV5-5 to TRBJ2-5, with D possibly being TRBD1 (6 bases). Deletions cut 0 bases from V and 4 bases from J, with 13 bases between. The germline V gene encodes CDR1 SGHKS and CDR2 YYEKEE (reference sequence). CDR3 length equals 15 residues.

This clonotype was seen more than once but under ten times. V is TRBV29-1 and J is TRBJ2-1; the match to TRBD2 covers 10 bases. This CDR3 region has 17 residues. Per the germline V gene, CDR1 is SQVTM and CDR2 is ANQGSEA. V gave up 0 bases and J gave up 1 base; unmatched junction bases: 6. Here the CDR3 reads CSVEDLASGSSYNEQFF. The CDR3 DNA sequence: TGCAGCGTTGAAGATCTGGCTAGCGGGAGTTCCTACAATGAGCAGTTCTTC.